Described below is a single TCR beta chain sequence and its context. No antigen is known for it. Measured from the cysteine to the phenylalanine, the CDR3 is 14 residues long. No DNA appears here. The germline V gene specifies MNHEY as CDR1 and SVGAGI as CDR2. To determine HCMV serostatus, a commercial ELISA kit was used to detect HCMV-specific IgG in serum. Ficoll density gradient centrifugation was used to isolate peripheral blood mononuclear cells from blood. This specimen comes from a study of T cells expressing NK-cell markers (dated by TCRdb to 2019 to 2021). Regarding the research as a whole: Eight or nine donors provided sorted CD3+CD56+NKG2C+, CD3+CD56+NKG2C- and CD3+CD56-NKG2C+ T-cell subsets, whose TCR beta-chain repertoires were profiled. Libraries were sequenced as 2 x 150 bp reads on Illumina HiSeq 2000/2500, MiSeq or NextSeq. Of the eight sequenced donors, seven were found to be HCMV-seropositive and one was found to be HCMV-seronegative. Randomly selected healthy volunteers, three men and five women, were used as the eight sequenced donors. Paper-wide results and their limitations: Those dominant clonotypes were again the most abundant among CD3+CD56-NKG2C+ cells in a handful of donors, at roughly 28.3-60.1%. In five to seven donors, the dominant CD3+CD56+NKG2C+ clonotypes were among the top 10 CD8+ clonotypes and accounted for about 1.0-7.5% of CD8+ T cells. Whether the expanded NKG2C-expressing T cell clones were specific for HCMV antigens was left unclear.

The run used an Illumina HiSeq 2000. TCR beta cDNA libraries were made by 5'RACE template switching that added a universal primer site and unique molecular identifiers. Priming for cDNA synthesis came from the TCR beta constant segment, and two successive PCR amplification steps followed. In the original analysis: Reads were demultiplexed and grouped by UMI with MIGEC, and clonotypes were assembled and quantified with MiTCR. Only TCR cDNA sequences supported by at least two reads were kept to exclude erroneous sequences. The tcR package was used for downstream repertoire analysis, and clonotypes were matched between fractions using CDR3 nucleotide sequence together with V segment. VDJmatch was used to annotate antigen specificity against VDJdb, with one amino acid substitution in CDR3 permitted. Reprocessed by TCRdb, the reads give a single entry per CDR3 protein sequence, without DNA. Clone size and V and J calls follow TCRdb, not the original study. This sample's listing comprises some 280,000 distinct CDR3 sequences. Together, the top ten hold around 0.37% of the sample.

The specimen sequenced was blood T cells: a sorted CD56 or NKG2C T cell subset, CD4+ or CD8+ T cells, or bulk PBMC T cells (not recorded which). The TCR originated in a man younger than 30 in good health. Donor details come from another sample of the same person, matched by shared clones. The chain was built from TRBV6-5 and TRBJ1-5; the D gene TCRdb calls, TRBD1, cannot be checked with no DNA. CDR3 reads: CASSYGRGGQPQHF.